One and the same sample provided the 4 T cell receptor beta chains below, sequenced in a study of CD8 T cells in Susac syndrome. Random hexamers were used to reverse transcribe an amount of roughly 0.45 to 1 ug RNA. TCRdb re-analysed the immunoSEQ multiplex PCR reads in MiXCR, keeping a single row per CDR3 protein. The table has 40,000 to 60,000 distinct CDR3 sequences, 90% to 95% seen once. Sequences were obtained from CD8+ T cells from PBMCs. All receptors come from a human donor with multiple sclerosis.

The J gene is TRBJ1-2, the V gene TRBV28; 8 bases align to TRBD1. Germline values: CDR1 MDHEN, CDR2 SYDVKM. The CDR3 contains 16 residues. The V and J ends lost 6 bases and 4 bases, in that order; junction bases with no gene match: 13. The CDR3 DNA reads as TGTGCCAGCAGACCTCAGGGGGCCCTCTCGGCCTATGGCTACACCTTC. Its translation is CASRPQGALSAYGYTF.

The chain is built from TRBV28 and TRBJ1-4; perhaps TRBD1 as D (5 bases). Trimming shortened V by 4 bases and J by 7 bases, and 19 bases separated the two germline ends. The CDR3 sequence is 16 residues long. The germline gives CDR1 MDHEN, CDR2 SYDVKM. In nucleotides, the CDR3 is TGTGCCAGCAGTTCCGACATATGGGGCGGGTTTGAAAAACTGTTTTTT. Amino acids: CASSSDIWGGFEKLFF.

The V and J genes are TRBV6-5 and TRBJ1-2; D is uncertain. The CDR3 length is 16 residues. The germline CDR1 and CDR2 sequences are MNHEY and SVGAGI. The V end was cut by 4 bases, the J end by 4 bases, with 19 bases between. The CDR3 spells CASSFSTGNSVYGYTF. CDR3 in DNA: TGTGCCAGCAGTTTTTCAACCGGGAATTCGGTCTATGGCTACACCTTC.

In its sample, this clonotype was seen once. V and J are TRBV2 and TRBJ1-1; TRBD1 agrees at 7 bases. The germline V gene has CDR1 SNHLY and CDR2 FYNNEI. The CDR3 totals 10 residues. The V gene end was trimmed by 10 bases and the J gene end by 6 bases; junction bases not matched to a gene: 2. CDR3 DNA sequence: TGTGCCAACGGACAGGCTGAAGCTTTCTTT. It yields the protein CANGQAEAFF.